These T cell receptor beta chains were read from a single sample in a study of PD-L1 blockade in urothelial cancer. Only in-frame clones appear in the TCRdb table, and some are missing; sequencing was by immunoSEQ multiplex PCR. The sample contains over 65,000 clones, around four fifths of which appear only once. Sequences were derived from PBMCs, sampled around atezolizumab (anti-PD-L1) treatment. These receptors were collected from a man aged 65-85 years with urothelial cancer. Both conserved end residues are part of each CDR3. The D gene is left open where the match is weak. Only some rows state a clone size, as once, few, many or a class for expanded clones.

>TRBV6-5|NA|TRBJ2-7|TRBD1
CASRPGGLSYEQYF
TGTGCCAGCAGGCCAGGGGGTCTCTCCTACGAGCAGTACTTC
>TRBV7-7|NA|TRBJ2-1|TRBD2
CASSLGLAEVNEQFF
TGTGCCAGCAGCTTGGGACTAGCGGAAGTTAATGAGCAGTTCTTC
>TRBV11-2|few|TRBJ2-5|NA
CASSPSEGRRETQYF
TGTGCCAGCAGCCCCTCGGAGGGGAGAAGGGAGACCCAGTACTTC
>TRBV21-1|NA|TRBJ2-1|NA
CASSKGAAGVLFGDQQFF
TGTGCCAGCAGCAAAGGCGCAGCGGGAGTACTTTTTGGGGACCAGCAGTTCTTC
>TRBV7-9|few|TRBJ1-5|TRBD1
CASSPSGAGGNQPQHF
TGTGCCAGCAGCCCGTCTGGGGCAGGGGGAAATCAGCCCCAGCATTTT
>TRBV4-1|NA|TRBJ2-5|NA
CASSQRDAGSITQYF
TGCGCCAGCAGCCAAAGAGATGCAGGGTCGATTACCCAGTACTTC
>TRBV7-2|once|TRBJ2-5|NA
CASSPNGQFQETQYF
TGTGCCAGCAGCCCCAATGGACAGTTCCAAGAGACCCAGTACTTC
>TRBV5-1|NA|TRBJ2-1|TRBD2
CASSLGVGGLRDEQFF
TGCGCCAGCAGCTTGGGGGTGGGAGGGCTTAGGGATGAGCAGTTCTTC
>TRBV19|NA|TRBJ2-1|TRBD2
CASSTGLAGGNNEQFF
TGTGCCAGTAGTACCGGACTAGCGGGGGGAAACAATGAGCAGTTCTTC
>TRBV19|NA|TRBJ2-2|NA
CASTPGFGELFF
TGTGCCAGTACCCCCGGTTTCGGGGAGCTGTTTTTT
>TRBV30|NA|TRBJ2-2|TRBD1
CAWRGTGVVGELFF
TGTGCCTGGAGGGGGACAGGGGTGGTCGGGGAGCTGTTTTTT
>TRBV7-8|once|TRBJ1-1|NA
CASSWGVVTEAFF
TGTGCCAGCAGCTGGGGAGTGGTCACTGAAGCTTTCTTT
>TRBV18|NA|TRBJ1-2|NA
CASSPRGINDNYGYTF
TGTGCCAGCTCACCACGGGGCATAAACGATAACTATGGCTACACCTTC
>TRBV18|NA|TRBJ2-5|TRBD2
CASSPPRGGGKETQYF
TGTGCCAGCTCACCCCCCCGGGGGGGCGGAAAAGAGACCCAGTACTTC
>TRBV14|NA|TRBJ1-2|NA
CASSPIAGSDGYTF
TGTGCCAGCAGCCCTATCGCAGGGTCGGACGGCTACACCTTC
>TRBV27|NA|TRBJ2-7|TRBD2
CASSGGTSGTYEQYF
TGTGCCAGCAGTGGAGGGACTAGCGGAACCTACGAGCAGTACTTC
>TRBV7-9|NA|TRBJ2-7|NA
CASSRKAQANSYEQYF
TGTGCCAGCAGCCGAAAGGCACAGGCAAACTCCTACGAGCAGTACTTC
>TRBV2|NA|TRBJ1-1|TRBD1
CASTGGWNTEAFF
TGTGCCAGTACAGGGGGCTGGAACACTGAAGCTTTCTTT
>TRBV25-1|NA|TRBJ2-3|TRBD2
CASREGLAGPFSTDTQYF
TGTGCCAGCAGGGAGGGGTTAGCGGGCCCTTTTTCAACAGATACGCAGTATTTT
>TRBV7-2|NA|TRBJ2-3|TRBD2
CASSSSGRAADTQYF
TGTGCCAGCAGCTCCAGCGGGAGGGCGGCAGATACGCAGTATTTT
>TRBV19|NA|TRBJ2-2|TRBD1
CASSLRTGKNTGELFF
TGTGCCAGTAGTCTCAGGACAGGGAAGAACACCGGGGAGCTGTTTTTT
>TRBV4-1|NA|TRBJ2-1|TRBD2
CASSRGTSGSVTEQFF
TGCGCCAGCAGTCGAGGGACTAGCGGGAGTGTTACTGAGCAGTTCTTC